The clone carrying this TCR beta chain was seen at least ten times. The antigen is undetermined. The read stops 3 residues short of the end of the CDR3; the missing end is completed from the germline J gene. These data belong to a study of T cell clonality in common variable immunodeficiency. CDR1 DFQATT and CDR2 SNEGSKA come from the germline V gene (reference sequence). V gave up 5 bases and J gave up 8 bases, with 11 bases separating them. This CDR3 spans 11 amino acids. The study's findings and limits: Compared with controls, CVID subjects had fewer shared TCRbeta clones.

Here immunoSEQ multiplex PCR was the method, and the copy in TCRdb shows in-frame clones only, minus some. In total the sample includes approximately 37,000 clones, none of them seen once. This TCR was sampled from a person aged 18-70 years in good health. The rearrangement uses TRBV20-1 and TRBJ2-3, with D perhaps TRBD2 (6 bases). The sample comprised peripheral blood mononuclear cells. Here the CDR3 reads CSAPGEGTQYF. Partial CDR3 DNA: TGCAGTGCTCCGGGGGAAGGTACG.